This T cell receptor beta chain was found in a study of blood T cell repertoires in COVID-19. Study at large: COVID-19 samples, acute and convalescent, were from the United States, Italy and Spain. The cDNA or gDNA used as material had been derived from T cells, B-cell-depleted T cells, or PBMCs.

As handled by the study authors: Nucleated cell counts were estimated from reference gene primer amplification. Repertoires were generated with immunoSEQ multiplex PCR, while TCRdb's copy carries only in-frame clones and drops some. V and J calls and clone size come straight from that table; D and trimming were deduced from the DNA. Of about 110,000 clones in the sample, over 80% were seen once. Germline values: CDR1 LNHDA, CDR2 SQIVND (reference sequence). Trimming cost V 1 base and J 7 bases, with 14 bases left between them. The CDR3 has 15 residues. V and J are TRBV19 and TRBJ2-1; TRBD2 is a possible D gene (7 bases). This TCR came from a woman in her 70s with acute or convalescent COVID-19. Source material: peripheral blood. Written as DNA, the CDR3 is TGTGCCAGTAGTATAGGCGGAGGGAGGGGGAATGAGCAGTTCTTC. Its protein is CASSIGGGRGNEQFF.